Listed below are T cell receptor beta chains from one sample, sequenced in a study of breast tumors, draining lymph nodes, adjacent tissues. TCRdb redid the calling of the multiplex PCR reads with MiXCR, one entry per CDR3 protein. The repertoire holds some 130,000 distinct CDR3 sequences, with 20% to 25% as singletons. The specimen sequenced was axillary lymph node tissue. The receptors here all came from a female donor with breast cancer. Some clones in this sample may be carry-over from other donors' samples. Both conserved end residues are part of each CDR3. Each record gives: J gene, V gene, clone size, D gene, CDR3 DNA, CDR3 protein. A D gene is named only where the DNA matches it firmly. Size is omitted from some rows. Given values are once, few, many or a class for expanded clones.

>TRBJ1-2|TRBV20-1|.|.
TGCAGTGCTAGAGCTCATCGGGGGGCTGGCGGCTACACCTTC
CSARAHRGAGGYTF
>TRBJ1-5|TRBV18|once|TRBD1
TGTGCCAGCTCACTCCGGGACAGGCGCGATCAGCCCCAGCATTTT
CASSLRDRRDQPQHF
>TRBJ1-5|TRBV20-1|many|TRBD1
TGCAGTGCTAGCCTTACCGGGACAGGTAATCAGCCCCAGCATTTT
CSASLTGTGNQPQHF
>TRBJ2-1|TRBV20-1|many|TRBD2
TGCAGTGCTAGAGACGTGACTAGCTCCCCTACTGAGCAGTTCTTC
CSARDVTSSPTEQFF
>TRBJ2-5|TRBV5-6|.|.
TGTGCCAGCAGCTTGGCTTTGCGTTTGGGGCCTACCCATGAAGAGACCCAGTACTTC
CASSLALRLGPTHEETQYF
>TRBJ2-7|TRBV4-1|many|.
TGCGCCAGCAGCCAGGGACAAAGAAACTACGAGCAGTACTTC
CASSQGQRNYEQYF
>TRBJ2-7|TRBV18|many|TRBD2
TGTGCCAGCTCACCTGCTAGCGGGAGGTACGAGCAGTACTTC
CASSPASGRYEQYF
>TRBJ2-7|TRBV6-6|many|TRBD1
TGTGCCAGCAGTCAACAGGGGTATAGGTCCTACGAGCAGTACTTC
CASSQQGYRSYEQYF
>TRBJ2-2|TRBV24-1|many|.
TGTGCCACCGGCCAAAGTTCGGGACACATGAACACCGGGGAGCTGTTTTTT
CATGQSSGHMNTGELFF
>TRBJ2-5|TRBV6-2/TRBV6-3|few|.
TGTGCCAGCAGTTATGGGGCAGAGACCCAGTACTTC
CASSYGAETQYF